This TCR beta chain was identified during a study of CD8+ T cells in alopecia areata. This clone came up a few times. Reverse transcribed after extraction, RNA yielded cDNA as the sequencing template. Sequencing used immunoSEQ multiplex PCR; TCRdb keeps in-frame clones, though not all of them. The sample holds roughly 200,000 clones, approximately 56% seen once. CDR1 is ENHRY, CDR2 SYGVKD, per germline. CDR3 length: 16 amino acids. Trimming removed 7 bases from V and 4 bases from J, with 20 bases in between. Treatment of the sample: oral pan-JAK inhibitor, 5-10 mg twice daily. V is TRBV10-3 and J is TRBJ2-1, with unresolved D. The clonotype originates from a human donor with alopecia areata. The sample in question was CD4+ T cells sorted from blood, obtained at week 4, from a patient treated with tofacitinib. The CDR3 sequence is CAITDPGRTEYNEQFF. Written as DNA, the CDR3 is TGTGCCATCACGGACCCCGGACGGACCGAGTACAATGAGCAGTTCTTC.